This T cell receptor (beta chain) is drawn from a study of T-cell memory formation after mild COVID-19. Study-wide points: From day 15 to 85, contracting clones were balanced between CD4 and CD8, whereas later expanders leaned toward CD4+.

TCRdb ran MiXCR on the 5' RACE reads and lists one entry per CDR3 protein. In the table there are 550,000 to 600,000 distinct CDR3 sequences, about 22% of which are singletons. Notes on this clonotype: Its target is unknown.

Germline lookup yields CDR1 SGHDT and CDR2 YYEEEE. The CDR3 contains 16 residues. Unmatched junction bases numbered 5, after V lost 4 bases and J lost 2 bases. The clonotype comes from an adult woman who had mild COVID-19 (a few samples of this study predate the infection). Cell type and time point are not known. The sequencing input was PBMCs or a T cell subset sorted from them (not recorded which). The chain is built from TRBV5-6 and TRBJ2-1; 11 bases line up with TRBD2. The CDR3 sequence is CASSISGRVTYNEQFF. The CDR3, as DNA: TGTGCCAGCAGCATTAGCGGGAGGGTTACCTACAATGAGCAGTTCTTC.